This entry concerns a single TCR beta chain. Antigen: not known. Vbeta (60) and Jbeta (13) primers were used in the PCR. The protocol was immunoSEQ multiplex PCR, while the TCRdb copy is restricted to in-frame clones and leaves out a portion. The table includes some 250,000 clones, over 70% detected once. The source of the sample is a study of cytomegalovirus exposure and HLA in healthy donors. Healthy bone marrow donors formed the donor group. At sampling all donors were nominally healthy, likely with unrecorded immune exposures. Study-level results: A link between a missense DCLRE1C variant and TCR beta V- and J-gene trimming emerged from a later analysis. Within a later analysis, the majority of CMV-associated TCR beta chains appeared HLA-restricted.

Material for sequencing was PBMCs. The clonotype was recovered from a woman aged 60-75 years in good health and CMV-seropositive.

In nucleotides, the CDR3 is TGTGCCAGCAAGAGCGGGAGCTCCTACGAGCAGTACTTC. Protein product: CASKSGSSYEQYF. The rearrangement links TRBV28 to TRBJ2-7, with TRBD2 identical over 8 bases. The CDR3 covers 13 residues. The trim removed 7 bases at V and 0 bases at J, leaving 2 bases unmatched. Germline CDR1 reads MDHEN; CDR2 reads SYDVKM.